These 21 T cell receptor beta chains share one sample of origin, sequenced in a study of cytomegalovirus exposure and HLA in healthy donors. TCRdb's table, derived via immunoSEQ multiplex PCR, lists solely in-frame clones and lacks some. The data hold tens of thousands of clones, with approximately 89% observed a single time. Sequencing was performed on PBMCs. The receptors derive from a woman younger than 30 in good health and CMV-seropositive.

The chain couples TRBV6-4 to TRBJ1-1; 10 bases align to TRBD1. Trimming cost V 6 bases and J 1 base; bases outside gene matches: 2. Germline values: CDR1 MRHNA, CDR2 SNTAGT. The CDR3 is made up of 14 amino acids. CDR3 nucleotides: TGTGCCAGCAGGAGGGACAGGGGGAACACTGAAGCTTTCTTT. Amino acid sequence: CASRRDRGNTEAFF.

The chain joins TRBV11-2 to TRBJ1-6; D ambiguous. Germline assignment: CDR1 SGHAT and CDR2 FQNNGV. The CDR3 totals 17 residues. The V end was cut by 0 bases, the J end by 0 bases, with 9 bases between. CDR3 amino acids: CASSLDLTSSYNSPLHF. CDR3 sequence (DNA): TGTGCCAGCAGCTTAGATCTGACAAGCTCCTATAATTCACCCCTCCACTTT.

The J gene is TRBJ2-3, the V gene TRBV6-4; D unclear. The CDR3 covers 16 residues. Germline CDR1 reads MRHNA; CDR2 reads SNTAGT. The V gene lost 4 bases and the J gene lost 14 bases, with 28 bases spanning the gap. This CDR3 is CASSVSSTYLNVGLYF. The CDR3 coding sequence is TGTGCCAGCAGTGTGTCTTCGACGTACCTAAATGTGGGCCTGTATTTT.

The V and J genes are TRBV28 and TRBJ2-5; tentative D call: TRBD1 (6 bases). Per germline, CDR1 MDHEN and CDR2 SYDVKM. This CDR3 is built from 15 residues. V lost 5 bases and J lost 5, with 18 bases in between. For the CDR3, the DNA is TGTGCCAGCAGTCCCACCTCATGGGGGCGGGAGACCCAGTACTTC. Encoded protein: CASSPTSWGRETQYF.

The chain combines TRBV19 with TRBJ1-2; D might be TRBD1 (5 bases). CDR1 is LNHDA and CDR2 is SQIVND in the germline V gene (reference sequence). The CDR3 is made up of 15 amino acids. V was trimmed by 1 base and J by 2 bases, leaving 11 bases between them. The DNA for the CDR3 is TGTGCCAGTAGTATAGGCCCGCAGGGAAACTATGGCTACACCTTC. Translation gives CASSIGPQGNYGYTF.

This CDR3 reads CASSRQGENEKLFF. The CDR3 DNA sequence: TGTGCCAGCAGTCGACAGGGAGAAAATGAAAAACTGTTTTTT. The rearrangement uses TRBV6-5 and TRBJ1-4; 7 bases are shared with TRBD1. The CDR3 extends over 14 amino acids. CDR1 and CDR2 (germline): MNHEY, SVGAGI. Germline trimming cut 5 bases from V and 5 bases from J; bases unmatched to any gene: 5.

The chain carries TRBV4-1 and TRBJ1-2; 7 bases fit TRBD1. J lost 5 bases, V lost 0 bases, and 3 bases had no gene match. Per the germline V gene, CDR1 is MGHRA and CDR2 is YSYEKL. CDR3 size: 14 residues. As DNA, the CDR3 is TGCGCCAGCAGCCAAGAGGGACAGAGTTATGGCTACACCTTC. It codes for CASSQEGQSYGYTF.

This chain uses TRBV28 with TRBJ2-1; 11 nucleotides line up with TRBD1. CDR1 and CDR2 from the germline V gene are MDHEN and SYDVKM. The CDR3 contains 18 residues. V shed 5 bases, J shed 0 bases, and the junction held 9 bases outside the gene matches. This chain's CDR3 is CASSPDRGTGGSYNEQFF. Here the CDR3 DNA reads TGTGCCAGCAGTCCGGACAGGGGGACAGGGGGCTCCTACAATGAGCAGTTCTTC. Full variable domain (outside the CDR3, taken from reference TRBV28 and TRBJ2-1): DVKVTQSSRYLVKRTGEKVFLECVQDMDHENMFWYRQDPGLGLRLIYFSYDVKMKEKGDIPEGYSVSREKKERFSLILESASTNQTSMYLCASSPDRGTGGSYNEQFFGPGTRLTVL.

The rearrangement uses TRBV13 and TRBJ2-3, with D possibly TRBD2 on 7 matching bases. The CDR3 loop spans 16 amino acids. The germline CDR1 and CDR2 sequences are PRHDT and FYEKMQ (reference sequence). Trimming removed 6 bases at V and 4 bases at J, with 20 bases between. CDR3 region: CASRVKTGGAADTQYF. Written as DNA, the CDR3 is TGTGCCAGCAGGGTCAAAACGGGGGGCGCAGCAGATACGCAGTATTTT.

The rearrangement joins TRBV5-4 to TRBJ2-2, with 11 bases matching TRBD2. With V trimmed by 7 bases and J by 1 base, 9 bases remained unmatched. CDR1 is SGHNT, CDR2 YYREEE, per germline (reference sequence). The CDR3 covers 17 residues. CDR3 residues: CASYPSGGHQNTGELFF. The DNA of the CDR3 is TGTGCCAGCTATCCTAGCGGGGGGCACCAGAACACCGGGGAGCTGTTTTTT. Together with reference TRBV5-4 and TRBJ2-2, the CDR3 gives the full variable domain: ETGVTQSPTHLIKTRGQQVTLRCSSQSGHNTVSWYQQALGQGPQFIFQYYREEENGRGNFPPRFSGLQFPNYSSELNVNALELDDSALYLCASYPSGGHQNTGELFFGEGSRLTVL.

This sequence joins TRBV10-1 and TRBJ1-1; 7 bases map to TRBD1. The germline V gene encodes CDR1 WNHNN and CDR2 SYGVQD (reference sequence). Trimming cost V 7 bases and J 2 bases; bases outside gene matches: 4. The CDR3 length is 13 residues. The CDR3 loop reads CASNPGGNTEAFF. CDR3 nucleotide sequence: TGCGCCAGCAATCCAGGGGGAAACACTGAAGCTTTCTTT.

CDR3 nucleotides: TGTGCCAGCAGTTACTCGAGGGGACAGGGAGACAATGAGCAGTTCTTC. It yields the protein CASSYSRGQGDNEQFF. V is TRBV6-5 and J is TRBJ2-1; the match to TRBD1 covers 9 bases. V lost 0 bases to trimming and J lost 5 bases; unmatched junction nucleotides: 5. The CDR3 is 16 amino acids. Germline assignment: CDR1 MNHEY and CDR2 SVGAGI.

The chain joins TRBV6-1 to TRBJ1-1, with a weak D call TRBD1 (5 bases). The germline V gene has CDR1 MNHNS and CDR2 SASEGT. Trimming took off 0 bases at V and 4 bases at J, with 9 bases between the two ends. This CDR3 is 14 amino acids long. This chain's CDR3 is CASSEAGGGTEAFF. The CDR3 coding sequence is TGTGCCAGCAGTGAAGCTGGGGGAGGCACTGAAGCTTTCTTT.

V usage is TRBV7-2 and J usage is TRBJ2-1, with a possible D match to TRBD2 (5 bases). CDR1 is SGHTA and CDR2 is FQGNSA in the germline V gene. V lost 5 bases to trimming and J lost 9 bases, with 14 bases between them. The CDR3 has 13 amino acids. CDR3 nucleotides: TGTGCCAGCAGCGAGGACTGGAACAGTGAGCAGTTCTTC. Protein product: CASSEDWNSEQFF.

In nucleotides, the CDR3 is TGTGCCAGTCGCGCTACAGGGTGGGGTAGCAATCAGCCCCAGCATTTT. This gives the protein CASRATGWGSNQPQHF. This chain links TRBV19 with TRBJ1-5; D is possibly TRBD1 (6 bases). The V and J ends lost 8 bases and 0 bases respectively, with 17 bases between them. The CDR3 extends over 16 amino acids. In germline, CDR1 is LNHDA, CDR2 SQIVND (reference sequence).

The chain recombines TRBV10-3 with TRBJ1-1, with D possibly matching TRBD1 (6 bases). The ends were cut back, 7 bases at V and 0 bases at J, with 12 bases in the middle. Germline assignment: CDR1 ENHRY and CDR2 SYGVKD. The CDR3 is 14 residues long. The CDR3 DNA sequence: TGTGCCATCAAGGGGGTAAGGCTGAACACTGAAGCTTTCTTT. This encodes CAIKGVRLNTEAFF.

The V gene is TRBV6-1, the J gene TRBJ1-6, with D possibly being TRBD1 (5 bases). Germline V CDR1 and CDR2: MNHNS, SASEGT. The CDR3 contains 15 residues. The V and J ends lost 5 bases and 8 bases respectively, with 16 bases between them. DNA for the CDR3: TGTGCCAGCAGTACGGCGGGGCCAACACATTCACCCCTCCACTTT. Translating gives CASSTAGPTHSPLHF.

The CDR3 DNA sequence: TGCGCCAGCAGCTCGTTGGGACAGGGAGAAAAACTGTTTTTT. Encoded protein: CASSSLGQGEKLFF. This chain uses TRBV5-1 with TRBJ1-4, with 9 bases fitting TRBD1. Germline trimming cut 3 bases from V and 8 bases from J; bases unmatched to any gene: 5. The CDR3 covers 14 residues. Germline lookup yields CDR1 SGHRS and CDR2 YFSETQ.

The rearrangement uses TRBV6-5 and TRBJ1-2; D is unresolved. CDR3 length: 13 residues. Trimming pared 5 bases from V and 4 bases from J, leaving 11 bases between. CDR1 and CDR2 from the germline V gene are MNHEY and SVGAGI. CDR3 nucleotides: TGTGCCAGCAGTCCTAATTCTCCCTATGGCTACACCTTC. Translating it yields CASSPNSPYGYTF.

The V call is TRBV7-2, the J call TRBJ1-5; no clear D. Germline assignment: CDR1 SGHTA and CDR2 FQGNSA. V was cut by 1 base and J by 5 bases, with 3 bases left in between. The length of the CDR3 is 12 residues. The CDR3 region has the DNA TGTGCCAGCAGCTTAGGGCATCAGCCCCAGCATTTT. It yields the protein CASSLGHQPQHF.

The CDR3 coding sequence is TGTGCCAGCAGCCAAGATCATCGGGGGGGAGAAGAGACCCAGTACTTC. This codes for CASSQDHRGGEETQYF. The chain carries TRBV4-2 and TRBJ2-5, with TRBD2 identical over 8 bases. CDR3 size: 16 residues. Germline CDR1 is LGHNA and CDR2 is YNFKEQ. After removal of 0 bases from V and 3 bases from J, the junction contained 6 bases not matched to a gene.